This T cell receptor beta chain was identified in a study of CD8 T cells in Susac syndrome. It was with random hexamers that about 0.45 to 1 ug RNA was reverse transcribed. Amplification of TCR beta CDR3 across 54 Vbeta and 13 Jbeta was performed with immunoSEQ multiplex PCR. Each CDR3 protein is one row after TCRdb ran MiXCR on the immunoSEQ multiplex PCR reads. Of approximately 120,000 distinct CDR3 sequences listed, around 95% are singletons. Sequencing of TCR beta was carried out in blood CD8+ and CD4+ T cells. In contrast to the negatively isolated CD8+ and CD4+ T cells, TEMRA cells were FACS-enriched. The CDR3 sequence is 17 residues long. CDR1 and CDR2 from the germline V gene are LGHDT and YNNKEL (reference sequence). With 8 bases clipped from V and 3 bases from J, the junction kept 17 bases outside the gene matches.

The sequence was collected from a human donor in good health. The genes are TRBV3-1 and TRBJ2-7, with 9 bases matching TRBD1. The sample comprised CD4+ T cells from PBMCs. This CDR3 reads CASSPAPGQGSFYEQYF. The CDR3 bases are TGTGCCAGCTCCCCCGCCCCGGGACAGGGAAGTTTCTACGAGCAGTACTTC.